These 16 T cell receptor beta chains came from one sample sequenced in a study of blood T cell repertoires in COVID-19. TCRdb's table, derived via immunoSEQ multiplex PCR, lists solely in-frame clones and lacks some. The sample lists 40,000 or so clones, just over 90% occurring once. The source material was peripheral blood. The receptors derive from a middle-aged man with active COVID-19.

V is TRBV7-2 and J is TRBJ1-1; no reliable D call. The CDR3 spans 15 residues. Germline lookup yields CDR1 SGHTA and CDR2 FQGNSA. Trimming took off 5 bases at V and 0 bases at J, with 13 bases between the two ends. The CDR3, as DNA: TGTGCCAGCAGCCCCCGGGGTACTATGAACACTGAAGCTTTCTTT. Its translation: CASSPRGTMNTEAFF.

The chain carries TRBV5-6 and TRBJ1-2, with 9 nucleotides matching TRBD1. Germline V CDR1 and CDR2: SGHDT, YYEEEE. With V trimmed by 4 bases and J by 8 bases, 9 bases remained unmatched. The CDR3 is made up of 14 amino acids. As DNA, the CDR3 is TGTGCCAGCAGCCGTGAACAGGGGGCAGGGGGCTACACCTTC. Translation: CASSREQGAGGYTF.

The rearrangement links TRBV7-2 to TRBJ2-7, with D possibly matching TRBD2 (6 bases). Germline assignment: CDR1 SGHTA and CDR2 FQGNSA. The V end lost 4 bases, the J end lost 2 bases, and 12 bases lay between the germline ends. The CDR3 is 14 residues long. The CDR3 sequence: CASSWGGAAYEQYF. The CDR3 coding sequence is TGTGCCAGCAGCTGGGGCGGGGCTGCCTACGAGCAGTACTTC.

This chain's CDR3 is CASSTRQGTYEQYF. CDR3 coding DNA: TGTGCCAGCAGCACCCGACAGGGGACCTACGAGCAGTACTTC. The rearrangement joins TRBV7-2 to TRBJ2-7, with 8 bases aligning to TRBD1. V gave up 5 bases and J gave up 2 bases; unmatched junction bases: 5. The CDR3 runs to 14 residues. Germline lookup yields CDR1 SGHTA and CDR2 FQGNSA.

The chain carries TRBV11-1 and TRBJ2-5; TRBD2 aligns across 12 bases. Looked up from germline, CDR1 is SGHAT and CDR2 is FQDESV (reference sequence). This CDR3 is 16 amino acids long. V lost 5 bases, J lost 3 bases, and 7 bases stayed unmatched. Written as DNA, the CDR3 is TGTGCCAGCAGCCCTGGCCGACTAGCGGGGGAAGAGACCCAGTACTTC. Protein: CASSPGRLAGEETQYF. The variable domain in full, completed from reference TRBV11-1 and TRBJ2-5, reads EAEVAQSPRYKITEKSQAVAFWCDPISGHATLYWYRQILGQGPELLVQFQDESVVDDSQLPKDRFSAERLKGVDSTLKIQPAELGDSAMYLCASSPGRLAGEETQYFGPGTRLLVL.

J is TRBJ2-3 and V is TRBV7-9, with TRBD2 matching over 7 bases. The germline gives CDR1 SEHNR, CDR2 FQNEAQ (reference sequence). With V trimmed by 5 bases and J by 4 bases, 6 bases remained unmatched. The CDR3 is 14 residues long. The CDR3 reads CASSPGTTSDTQYF. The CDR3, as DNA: TGTGCCAGCAGCCCCGGGACTACATCAGATACGCAGTATTTT.

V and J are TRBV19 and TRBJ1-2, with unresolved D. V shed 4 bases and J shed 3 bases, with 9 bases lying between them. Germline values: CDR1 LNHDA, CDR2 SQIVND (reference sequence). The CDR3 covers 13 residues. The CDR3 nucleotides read TGTGCCAGTAGTACGGGGAGGGACTATGGCTACACCTTC. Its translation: CASSTGRDYGYTF.

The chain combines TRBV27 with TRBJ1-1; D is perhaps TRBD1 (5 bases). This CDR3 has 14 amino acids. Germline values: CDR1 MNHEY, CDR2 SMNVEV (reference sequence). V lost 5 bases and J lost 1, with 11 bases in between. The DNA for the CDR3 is TGTGCCAGCAGTCCGGACATTGAGAACACTGAAGCTTTCTTT. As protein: CASSPDIENTEAFF.

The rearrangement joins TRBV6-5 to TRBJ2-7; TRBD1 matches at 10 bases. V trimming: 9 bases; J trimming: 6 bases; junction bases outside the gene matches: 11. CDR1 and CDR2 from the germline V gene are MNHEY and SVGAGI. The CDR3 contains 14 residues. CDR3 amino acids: CASTRGTGVGEQYF. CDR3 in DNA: TGTGCCAGTACTAGGGGGACAGGGGTGGGCGAGCAGTACTTC.

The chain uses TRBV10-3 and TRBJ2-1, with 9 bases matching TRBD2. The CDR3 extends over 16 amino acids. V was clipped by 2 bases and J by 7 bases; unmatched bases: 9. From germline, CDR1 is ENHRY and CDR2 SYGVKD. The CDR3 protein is CAISEPGAGGGNEQFF. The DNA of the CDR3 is TGTGCCATCAGTGAGCCGGGAGCGGGGGGAGGGAATGAGCAGTTCTTC.

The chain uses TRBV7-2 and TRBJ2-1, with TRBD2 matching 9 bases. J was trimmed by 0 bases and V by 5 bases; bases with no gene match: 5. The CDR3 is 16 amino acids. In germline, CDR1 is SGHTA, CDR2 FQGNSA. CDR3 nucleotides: TGTGCCAGCAGCCAGGGTAGCGGGAGCTCCTACAATGAGCAGTTCTTC. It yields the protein CASSQGSGSSYNEQFF.

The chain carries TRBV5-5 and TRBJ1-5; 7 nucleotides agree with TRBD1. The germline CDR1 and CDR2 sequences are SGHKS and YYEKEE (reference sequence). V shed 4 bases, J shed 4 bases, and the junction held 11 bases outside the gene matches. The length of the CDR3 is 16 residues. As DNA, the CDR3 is TGTGCCAGCAGCCTGAGTGTGGAGGGGGCAAATCAGCCCCAGCATTTT. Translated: CASSLSVEGANQPQHF.

The CDR3: CASSLGLSYEQYF. Here the CDR3 DNA reads TGTGCCAGCAGCCTAGGACTTTCCTACGAGCAGTACTTC. The gene calls are TRBV6-5 and TRBJ2-7; possible D gene TRBD2, 5 bases. CDR1 and CDR2 (germline): MNHEY, SVGAGI. V lost 6 bases and J 1 base, leaving 10 bases between the germline ends. The CDR3 loop spans 13 amino acids.

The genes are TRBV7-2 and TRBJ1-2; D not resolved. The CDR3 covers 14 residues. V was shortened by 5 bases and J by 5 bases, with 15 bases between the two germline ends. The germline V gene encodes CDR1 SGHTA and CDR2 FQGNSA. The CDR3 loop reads CASSPRAGSYGYTF. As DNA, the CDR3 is TGTGCCAGCAGCCCCCGGGCGGGCTCGTATGGCTACACCTTC.

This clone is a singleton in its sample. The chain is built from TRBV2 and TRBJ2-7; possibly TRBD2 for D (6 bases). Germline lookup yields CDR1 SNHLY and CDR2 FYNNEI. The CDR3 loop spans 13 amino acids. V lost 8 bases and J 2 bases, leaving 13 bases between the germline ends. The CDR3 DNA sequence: TGTGCCAGCGGCCGGGAGCTGACCTACGAGCAGTACTTC. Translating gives CASGRELTYEQYF.

CDR3 bases: TGTGCCAGCAGCGCCAAGACAGGCCCGAACACTGAAGCTTTCTTT. Translating it yields CASSAKTGPNTEAFF. The rearrangement links TRBV9 to TRBJ1-1; D might be TRBD1 (6 bases). The CDR3 extends over 15 amino acids. Germline CDR1 and CDR2: SGDLS and YYNGEE. The V gene lost 3 bases and the J gene lost 1 base, with 13 bases spanning the gap.